This entry lists 6 T cell receptor beta chains sequenced from one sample in a study of blood T cell repertoires in COVID-19. Assay used: immunoSEQ multiplex PCR; TCRdb lists only in-frame clones, some missing. The sample carries 200,000 to 300,000 clones, 84% recorded once. Specimen: peripheral blood. The receptors here all came from a man between 50 and 59 years old with acute or convalescent COVID-19.

J is TRBJ1-2 and V is TRBV25-1; D perhaps matches TRBD1 (5 bases). Between the trimmed V and J ends, which lost 3 bases and 8 bases, there was a span of 16 bases. Per germline, CDR1 MGHDK and CDR2 SYGVNS. This CDR3 contains 14 residues. The CDR3 DNA sequence: TGTGCCAGCAGTGAGTCTTGGGGGAGGAGCGGCTACACCTTC. It specifies CASSESWGRSGYTF.

The chain combines TRBV10-3 with TRBJ2-5; a possible D gene is TRBD2 (7 bases). The CDR3 contains 17 residues. V was pared by 0 bases and J by 0 bases, with 14 bases between. Germline V gives CDR1 ENHRY, CDR2 SYGVKD. The CDR3 region has the DNA TGTGCCATCAGTGAGTCGTTGGCGGGGGCCTACCAAGAGACCCAGTACTTC. Protein: CAISESLAGAYQETQYF.

The rearrangement uses TRBV7-2 and TRBJ2-5; D ambiguous. The CDR3 is made up of 14 amino acids. Germline CDR1 SGHTA, CDR2 FQGNSA. V lost 1 base to trimming and J lost 1 base, with 7 bases between them. CDR3 protein: CASSLDGGQETQYF. Written as DNA, the CDR3 is TGTGCCAGCAGCTTAGACGGTGGCCAAGAGACCCAGTACTTC.

The chain employs TRBV5-4 and TRBJ2-3; a weak D match, TRBD2 (5 bases). This CDR3 has 15 amino acids. V was trimmed by 1 base and J by 2 bases, leaving 11 bases between them. Per germline, CDR1 SGHNT and CDR2 YYREEE (reference sequence). As DNA, the CDR3 is TGTGCCAGCAGCTTGCGGGCGGGCGACACAGATACGCAGTATTTT. It encodes CASSLRAGDTDTQYF.

V gene TRBV2 combines with J gene TRBJ2-2, with 9 bases fitting TRBD1. Germline lookup yields CDR1 SNHLY and CDR2 FYNNEI. This CDR3 is built from 15 residues. The V and J ends lost 5 bases and 6 bases, in that order; junction bases with no gene match: 7. CDR3 DNA: TGTGCCAGCAGTCTGACAGGGGGAATCGCCGGGGAGCTGTTTTTT. Its protein product is CASSLTGGIAGELFF.

A single count supports this clone. The chain recombines TRBV5-8 with TRBJ2-2; D is unclear. The CDR3 covers 13 residues. V was cut by 4 bases and J by 4 bases, with 8 bases left in between. Germline V gives CDR1 SGHTS, CDR2 YDEGEE. The CDR3 sequence is CASSAYSTGELFF. In nucleotides, the CDR3 is TGTGCCAGCAGCGCGTATAGCACCGGGGAGCTGTTTTTT.